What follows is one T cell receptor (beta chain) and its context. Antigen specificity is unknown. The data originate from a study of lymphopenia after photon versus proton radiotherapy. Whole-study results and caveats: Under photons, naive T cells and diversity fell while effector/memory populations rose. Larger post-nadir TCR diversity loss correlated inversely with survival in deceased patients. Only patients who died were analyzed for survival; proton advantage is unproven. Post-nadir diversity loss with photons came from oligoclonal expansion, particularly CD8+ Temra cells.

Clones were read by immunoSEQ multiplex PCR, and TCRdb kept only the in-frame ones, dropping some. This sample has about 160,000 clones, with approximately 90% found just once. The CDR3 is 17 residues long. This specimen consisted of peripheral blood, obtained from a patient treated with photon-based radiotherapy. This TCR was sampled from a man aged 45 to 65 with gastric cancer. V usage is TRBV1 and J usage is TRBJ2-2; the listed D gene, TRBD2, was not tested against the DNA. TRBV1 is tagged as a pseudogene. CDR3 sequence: CTSRPTSGKTNTGELFF. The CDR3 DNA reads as TGCACCAGCAGACCGACTAGCGGGAAAACGAACACCGGGGAGCTGTTTTTT.